The 29 T cell receptor beta chains below were found in one sample sequenced in a study of blood T cell repertoires in COVID-19. Some clones are missing from TCRdb's copy, which holds only in-frame ones; the method was immunoSEQ multiplex PCR. The sample records roughly 230,000 clones, 65% to 85% being singletons. The sequencing sample was made of peripheral blood. The receptor set was obtained from a man between 40 and 49 years old with active or convalescent COVID-19.

The chain has TRBV5-4 and TRBJ2-7, with 9 bases lining up with TRBD1. J was trimmed by 6 bases and V by 4 bases; bases with no gene match: 11. This CDR3 is 15 amino acids long. Germline V gene sequence: CDR1 SGHNT, CDR2 YYREEE (reference sequence). CDR3 nucleotide sequence: TGTGCCAGCAGCAGTGGGACAGGGAAGTTCGGCGAGCAGTACTTC. Translated: CASSSGTGKFGEQYF.

This chain joins TRBV21-1 and TRBJ1-5. TRBV21-1 is a known pseudogene. The CDR3 is 15 amino acids. In DNA form, the CDR3 reads TGTGCCAGCAGCAAAGGAGTACTAAGCAATCAGCCCCAGCATTTT. It encodes CASSKGVLSNQPQHF.

This chain connects TRBV11-2 to TRBJ2-1; the match to TRBD2 covers 9 bases. This CDR3 region has 16 residues. The J segment lost 5 bases and the V segment lost 4 bases, leaving 9 bases of the junction unmatched. Looked up from germline, CDR1 is SGHAT and CDR2 is FQNNGV. CDR3: CASSWGGTSRNNEQFF. In DNA form, the CDR3 reads TGTGCCAGCAGCTGGGGGGGGACTAGCAGGAACAATGAGCAGTTCTTC. The full variable domain, rest sourced from reference TRBV11-2 and TRBJ2-1, is EAGVAQSPRYKIIEKRQSVAFWCNPISGHATLYWYQQILGQGPKLLIQFQNNGVVDDSQLPKDRFSAERLKGVDSTLKIQPAKLEDSAVYLCASSWGGTSRNNEQFFGPGTRLTVL.

The V gene is TRBV24-1, the J gene TRBJ2-7, with D perhaps TRBD1 (6 bases). Germline lookup yields CDR1 KGHDR and CDR2 SFDVKD. The CDR3 totals 12 residues. Trimming cost V 12 bases and J 3 bases, with 14 bases left between them. The CDR3 reads CAPPYRDYEQYF. CDR3 DNA sequence: TGTGCCCCCCCCTACAGGGACTACGAGCAGTACTTC.

The CDR3 DNA sequence: TGCGCCAGCAGTCTGGGGACAGGGAATAGGTACACTGAAGCTTTCTTT. This gives the protein CASSLGTGNRYTEAFF. The V and J genes are TRBV5-1 and TRBJ1-1; TRBD1 agrees at 9 bases. The CDR3 sequence is 16 residues long. J gave up 3 bases and V 5 bases, and 11 bases lay outside the gene matches. The germline V gene has CDR1 SGHRS and CDR2 YFSETQ.

This clone was observed a handful of times. V gene TRBV10-1 combines with J gene TRBJ1-4; D call uncertain. The CDR3 totals 11 residues. The V gene's germline CDR1 is WNHNN and CDR2 SYGVQD (reference sequence). Trimming took off 3 bases at V and 6 bases at J, with 2 bases between the two ends. CDR3 in DNA: TGCGCCAGCAGTGACGATGAAAAACTGTTTTTT. Translated: CASSDDEKLFF.

V usage is TRBV19 and J usage is TRBJ2-6, with D unresolved. This CDR3 region has 15 residues. Germline values: CDR1 LNHDA, CDR2 SQIVND (reference sequence). The V end was cut by 6 bases, the J end by 2 bases, with 11 bases between. The CDR3 DNA is TGTGCCAGTAGCCACTTGAGTACTGGGGCCAACGTCCTGACTTTC. Translated, it gives CASSHLSTGANVLTF.

The chain combines TRBV18 with TRBJ1-1; the D gene is possibly TRBD1 (5 bases). Between the trimmed V and J ends, which lost 6 bases and 5 bases, there was a span of 13 bases. Germline-derived CDR1 and CDR2 are KGHSH and LQKENI. The CDR3 is 13 residues long. Written as DNA, the CDR3 is TGTGCCAGCTCCCGGGGGGGTGAAACTGAAGCTTTCTTT. Its translation is CASSRGGETEAFF.

With respect to this clone: Other nucleotide sequences in the sample specify the same CDR3. The V gene is TRBV5-6, the J gene TRBJ2-3, with D unresolved. Germline V gives CDR1 SGHDT, CDR2 YYEEEE. This CDR3 has 14 amino acids. V lost 1 base and J lost 0, with 6 bases in between. The DNA of the CDR3 is TGTGCCAGCAGCTTGCCTACGAGCACAGATACGCAGTATTTT. This sequence encodes CASSLPTSTDTQYF. Full variable domain (missing parts from reference TRBV5-6 and TRBJ2-3): DAGVTQSPTHLIKTRGQQVTLRCSPKSGHDTVSWYQQALGQGPQFIFQYYEEEERQRGNFPDRFSGHQFPNYSSELNVNALLLGDSALYLCASSLPTSTDTQYFGPGTRLTVL.

Here the CDR3 DNA reads TGCGCCAGCAGCTTGGGGCCAGCGGGAGAGGGATCCTACAATGAGCAGTTCTTC. Translating it yields CASSLGPAGEGSYNEQFF. The chain employs TRBV5-1 and TRBJ2-1; 8 positions agree with TRBD2. Germline-derived CDR1 and CDR2 are SGHRS and YFSETQ. With V trimmed by 0 bases and J by 1 base, 9 bases remained unmatched. This CDR3 region has 18 residues.

The count of this clone is one. This chain uses TRBV2 with TRBJ1-1; D gene ambiguous. V was clipped by 1 base and J by 9 bases, with 15 bases between them. CDR1 and CDR2 from the germline V gene are SNHLY and FYNNEI. This CDR3 comprises 14 residues. The chain's CDR3 is CASSEEIVQQKAFF. The CDR3 nucleotides are TGTGCCAGCAGTGAAGAGATCGTACAGCAAAAAGCTTTCTTT.

The chain combines TRBV7-9 with TRBJ1-1, with D possibly matching TRBD1 (5 bases). The V gene lost 5 bases and the J gene lost 1 base, with 11 bases spanning the gap. This CDR3 has 14 amino acids. Germline lookup yields CDR1 SEHNR and CDR2 FQNEAQ (reference sequence). Here the CDR3 reads CASSATEWNTEAFF. For the CDR3, the DNA is TGTGCCAGCAGCGCGACAGAATGGAACACTGAAGCTTTCTTT.

This clone turned up a few times. The chain joins TRBV2 to TRBJ2-3, with 10 nucleotides matching TRBD2. The V gene end was trimmed by 6 bases and the J gene end by 3 bases; junction bases not matched to a gene: 6. The CDR3 totals 15 residues. Per the germline V gene, CDR1 is SNHLY and CDR2 is FYNNEI. The CDR3 reads CASRSGLALTDTQYF. The DNA for the CDR3 is TGTGCCAGCAGATCGGGACTAGCGTTGACAGATACGCAGTATTTT.

This rearrangement joins TRBV6-4 to TRBJ2-2; D is ambiguous. This CDR3 has 15 amino acids. The germline V gene has CDR1 MRHNA and CDR2 SNTAGT. Trimming removed 0 bases at V and 1 base at J, with 6 bases between. The CDR3, as DNA: TGTGCCAGCAGTGACTCGTCAGGGAACACCGGGGAGCTGTTTTTT. It yields the protein CASSDSSGNTGELFF.

V usage is TRBV7-2 and J usage is TRBJ2-7, with 8 nucleotides matching TRBD2. Germline loops: CDR1 SGHTA, CDR2 FQGNSA. With 5 bases clipped from V and 0 bases from J, the junction kept 9 bases outside the gene matches. The CDR3 is 16 residues long. The CDR3 reads CASSLGSGGLSYEQYF. CDR3 bases: TGTGCCAGCAGCCTAGGGAGCGGGGGCCTCTCCTACGAGCAGTACTTC.

This chain connects TRBV10-3 to TRBJ1-5, with 7 bases matching TRBD1. CDR3 size: 14 residues. With V trimmed by 5 bases and J by 5 bases, 6 bases remained unmatched. The germline CDR1 and CDR2 sequences are ENHRY and SYGVKD. As DNA, the CDR3 is TGTGCCATCAGTACGGGACAGTCGTATCAGCCCCAGCATTTT. Residues: CAISTGQSYQPQHF.

This chain connects TRBV28 to TRBJ1-1, with 10 bases identical to TRBD1. Germline V gene data show CDR1 as MDHEN and CDR2 as SYDVKM. This CDR3 spans 16 amino acids. V trimming: 6 bases; J trimming: 1 base; junction bases outside the gene matches: 8. The CDR3 region has the DNA TGTGCCAGCAGGACCTTTGGGACAGGGGAGAACACTGAAGCTTTCTTT. Translation gives CASRTFGTGENTEAFF.

V is TRBV30 and J is TRBJ1-1; D is perhaps TRBD1 (6 bases). CDR3 size: 13 residues. Trimming pared 5 bases from V and 5 bases from J, leaving 15 bases between. Germline V CDR1 and CDR2: GTSNPN, SVGIG (reference sequence). CDR3 sequence (DNA): TGTGCCTGGGGGAGGACAGAAAGGACTGAAGCTTTCTTT. Its protein is CAWGRTERTEAFF.

The chain joins TRBV7-2 to TRBJ2-5, with 10 bases fitting TRBD1. The germline V gene has CDR1 SGHTA and CDR2 FQGNSA. CDR3 length: 16 residues. The J segment lost 7 bases and the V segment lost 0 bases, leaving 8 bases of the junction unmatched. CDR3: CASSLADRGLGRTQYF. CDR3 DNA sequence: TGTGCCAGCAGCTTAGCCGACAGGGGGCTGGGAAGGACCCAGTACTTC.

V is TRBV21-1 and J is TRBJ2-3; TRBD1, as called in the table, went unchecked against the DNA. TRBV21-1 is deemed a pseudogene. This CDR3 contains 15 residues. The DNA of the CDR3 is TGTGCCAGCAGCAAAGGACAGGGTAGCACAGATACGCAGTATTTT. It encodes CASSKGQGSTDTQYF.

This chain uses TRBV7-9 with TRBJ2-1; 8 bases match TRBD1. In germline, CDR1 is SEHNR, CDR2 FQNEAQ (reference sequence). The length of the CDR3 is 12 residues. Trimming cost V 4 bases and J 14 bases; bases outside gene matches: 7. CDR3 nucleotide sequence: TGTGCCAGCAGCTCTCCAGGACAGGGTGAGTTCTTC. This sequence encodes CASSSPGQGEFF.

The chain uses TRBV10-3 and TRBJ1-5, with a weak D call TRBD1 (5 bases). There are 13 residues in the CDR3. V lost 5 bases and J 5 bases, leaving 10 bases between the germline ends. The V gene's germline CDR1 is ENHRY and CDR2 SYGVKD. The CDR3 nucleotides read TGTGCCATCAGTACAGGTAGGGATCAGCCCCAGCATTTT. It translates to CAISTGRDQPQHF.

The table lists this clone with a few counts. The J gene is TRBJ1-1, the V gene TRBV6-2 or TRBV6-3; D call uncertain. Germline loops: CDR1 MNHEY, CDR2 SVGEGT. V lost 2 bases and J 0 bases, leaving 16 bases between the germline ends. There are 17 residues in the CDR3. The CDR3 protein is CASSYGPGGLMNTEAFF. The CDR3 nucleotides are TGTGCCAGCAGTTACGGGCCAGGAGGATTGATGAACACTGAAGCTTTCTTT.

The chain recombines TRBV18 with TRBJ2-7, with 11 bases that match TRBD1. Looked up from germline, CDR1 is KGHSH and CDR2 is LQKENI. The CDR3 has 15 amino acids. V was pared by 3 bases and J by 7 bases, with 8 bases of the junction left unmatched. The CDR3: CASSPPGQGAFEQYF. CDR3 sequence (DNA): TGTGCCAGCTCACCTCCTGGACAGGGGGCTTTTGAGCAGTACTTC.

V gene TRBV3-1 (or the pseudogene TRBV3-2) combines with J gene TRBJ2-7; a possible D gene is TRBD2 (5 bases). Trimming cost V 4 bases and J 0 bases, with 16 bases left between them. Germline V gives CDR1 LGHDT, CDR2 YNNKEL (reference sequence). The CDR3 has 16 residues. CDR3 loop: CASSPGEGLGSYEQYF. The CDR3 bases are TGTGCCAGCAGCCCCGGAGAGGGCTTGGGCTCCTACGAGCAGTACTTC.

This chain links TRBV11-1 with TRBJ2-5; D gene uncertain. The germline gives CDR1 SGHAT, CDR2 FQDESV (reference sequence). V was pared by 1 base and J by 4 bases, with 16 bases between. There are 16 residues in the CDR3. The CDR3 sequence: CASSLDPSAGRETQYF. In DNA, the CDR3 is TGTGCCAGCAGCTTAGATCCCTCGGCAGGTCGAGAGACCCAGTACTTC. The full variable domain, with the rest looked up from reference TRBV11-1 and TRBJ2-5, is EAEVAQSPRYKITEKSQAVAFWCDPISGHATLYWYRQILGQGPELLVQFQDESVVDDSQLPKDRFSAERLKGVDSTLKIQPAELGDSAMYLCASSLDPSAGRETQYFGPGTRLLVL.

This rearrangement joins TRBV19 to TRBJ1-1; tentative D call: TRBD1 (5 bases). CDR1 and CDR2 from the germline V gene are LNHDA and SQIVND (reference sequence). The CDR3 has 14 residues. The V gene lost 1 base and the J gene lost 6 bases, with 12 bases spanning the gap. The CDR3 here is CASSIVSGYSEAFF. For the CDR3, the DNA is TGTGCCAGTAGTATAGTCTCAGGGTATTCTGAAGCTTTCTTT.

The chain is built from TRBV19 and TRBJ1-1; D gene ambiguous. Trimming pared 1 base from V and 7 bases from J, leaving 10 bases between. Germline CDR1 is LNHDA and CDR2 is SQIVND (reference sequence). The CDR3 sequence is 13 residues long. The CDR3 DNA follows: TGTGCCAGTAGTATAGTTCGGTCGCGTGAAGCTTTCTTT. It specifies CASSIVRSREAFF.

The genes are TRBV24-1 and TRBJ2-1; 8 bases agree with TRBD1. The CDR3 is made up of 14 amino acids. The V segment lost 7 bases and the J segment 8 bases; nucleotides outside the gene matches: 9. The germline V gene has CDR1 KGHDR and CDR2 SFDVKD. The CDR3 DNA sequence: TGTGCCACCAGCCATGAGGACAGGGTGGATGAGCAGTTCTTC. Amino acid sequence: CATSHEDRVDEQFF.